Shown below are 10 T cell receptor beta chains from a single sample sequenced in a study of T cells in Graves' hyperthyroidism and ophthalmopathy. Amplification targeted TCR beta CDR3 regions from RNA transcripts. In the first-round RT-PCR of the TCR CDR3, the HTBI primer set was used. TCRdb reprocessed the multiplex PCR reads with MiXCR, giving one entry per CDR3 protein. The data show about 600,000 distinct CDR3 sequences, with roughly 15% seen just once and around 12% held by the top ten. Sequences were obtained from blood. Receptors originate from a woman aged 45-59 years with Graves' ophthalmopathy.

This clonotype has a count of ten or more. CDR3 protein: CASSQDRRAGLASYEQYF. CDR3 DNA sequence: TGCGCCAGCAGCCAAGATAGGAGGGCGGGACTAGCGTCCTACGAGCAGTACTTC. V usage is TRBV4-3 and J usage is TRBJ2-7; 10 bases align to TRBD2. Per the germline V gene, CDR1 is LGHNA and CDR2 is YSLEER. CDR3 length: 18 residues. Trimming at V came to 0 bases and at J to 1 base, leaving 9 bases not matched to a gene.

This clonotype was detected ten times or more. For the CDR3, the DNA is TGTGCCAGCAGTTACGGGACAGCCTACAATGAGCAGTTCTTC. Its protein product is CASSYGTAYNEQFF. This rearrangement joins TRBV6-2 or TRBV6-3 to TRBJ2-1; 7 bases line up with TRBD1. With V trimmed by 2 bases and J by 2 bases, 0 bases remained unmatched. The germline V gene encodes CDR1 MNHEY and CDR2 SVGEGT. There are 14 residues in the CDR3.

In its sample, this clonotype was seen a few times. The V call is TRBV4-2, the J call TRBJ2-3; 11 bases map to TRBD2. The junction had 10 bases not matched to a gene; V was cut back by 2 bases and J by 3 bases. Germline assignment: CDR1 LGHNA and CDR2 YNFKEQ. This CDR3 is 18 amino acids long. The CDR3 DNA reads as TGTGCCAGCAGCCAACGCCAAGAACGGACTAGCGGGACAGATACGCAGTATTTT. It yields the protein CASSQRQERTSGTDTQYF.

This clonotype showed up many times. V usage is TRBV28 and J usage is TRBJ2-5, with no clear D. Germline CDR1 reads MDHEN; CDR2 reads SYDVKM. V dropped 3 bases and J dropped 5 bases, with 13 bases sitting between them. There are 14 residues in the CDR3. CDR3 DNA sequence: TGTGCCAGCAGTTTTGGCCAGGTCCGGGAGACCCAGTACTTC. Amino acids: CASSFGQVRETQYF.

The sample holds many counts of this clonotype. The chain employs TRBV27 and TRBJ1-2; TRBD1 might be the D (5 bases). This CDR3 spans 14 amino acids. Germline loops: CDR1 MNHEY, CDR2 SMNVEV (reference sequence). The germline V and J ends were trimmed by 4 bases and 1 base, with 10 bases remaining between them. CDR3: CASSSRVFNYGYTF. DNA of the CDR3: TGTGCCAGCAGTTCCAGGGTCTTTAACTATGGCTACACCTTC.

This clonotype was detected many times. CDR3: CAIRSPPRGSGGSVDTQYF. The CDR3 coding sequence is TGTGCCATCAGATCCCCCCCTCGCGGGAGTGGAGGTTCTGTTGATACGCAGTATTTT. This chain connects TRBV10-3 to TRBJ2-3; 7 positions agree with TRBD2. V dropped 6 bases and J dropped 6; count of bases not matched to a gene: 24. Germline V gene lookup returns CDR1 ENHRY and CDR2 SYGVKD. The CDR3 extends over 19 amino acids.

The CDR3 coding sequence is TGTGCCAGCAGCCCCGGGGGTAGCGGGAGCACAGATACGCAGTATTTT. It translates to CASSPGGSGSTDTQYF. V gene TRBV7-2 combines with J gene TRBJ2-3; 7 nucleotides match TRBD2. Germline CDR1 SGHTA, CDR2 FQGNSA. Germline trimming cut 5 bases from V and 0 bases from J; bases unmatched to any gene: 8. This CDR3 region has 16 residues.

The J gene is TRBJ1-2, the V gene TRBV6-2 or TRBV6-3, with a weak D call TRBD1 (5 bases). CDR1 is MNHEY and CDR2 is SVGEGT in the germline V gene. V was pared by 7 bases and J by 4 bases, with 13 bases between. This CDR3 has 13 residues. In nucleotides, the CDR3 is TGTGCCAGCACCGACAGTGTAGGCTATGGCTACACCTTC. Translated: CASTDSVGYGYTF.

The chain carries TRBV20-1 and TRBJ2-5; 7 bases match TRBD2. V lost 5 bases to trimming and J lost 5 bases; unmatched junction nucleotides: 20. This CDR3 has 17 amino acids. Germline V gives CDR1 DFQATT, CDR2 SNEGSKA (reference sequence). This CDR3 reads CSADSPTWGGKGETQYF. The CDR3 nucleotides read TGCAGTGCTGACAGCCCAACATGGGGGGGAAAGGGGGAGACCCAGTACTTC.

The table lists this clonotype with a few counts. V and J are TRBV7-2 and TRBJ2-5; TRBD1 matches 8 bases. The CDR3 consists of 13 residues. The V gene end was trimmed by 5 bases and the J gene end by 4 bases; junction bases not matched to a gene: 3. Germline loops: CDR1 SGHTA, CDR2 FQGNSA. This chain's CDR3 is CASSQTGVETQYF. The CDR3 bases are TGTGCCAGCAGCCAGACAGGGGTAGAGACCCAGTACTTC.